This T cell receptor (beta chain) was profiled in a study of blood T cell repertoires in COVID-19. Study overall: Sources were T cells, B-cell-depleted T cells, or PBMCs; the material itself was cDNA or gDNA.

Clones were sequenced by immunoSEQ multiplex PCR, and TCRdb holds only the in-frame ones, with some missing. The sample records about 200,000 clones, about 90% being singletons. The recovered donors of Cohort 3 showed two negative PCRs, clearance, or symptom resolution. The sequence was obtained from a woman younger than 35 who had recovered from COVID-19. Sequenced input: PBMCs or T cells enriched from blood (not recorded which).

In DNA form, the CDR3 reads TGTGCCTGGACCGCCGGGGTGTGGGAATCACCCCTCCACTTT. This translates into CAWTAGVWESPLHF. The chain combines TRBV30 with TRBJ1-6; D is undetermined. Germline loops: CDR1 GTSNPN, CDR2 SVGIG (reference sequence). This CDR3 region has 14 residues. V shed 4 bases and J shed 10 bases, with 17 bases lying between them. Full variable domain (remainder filled in from reference TRBV30 and TRBJ1-6): SQTIHQWPATLVQPVGSPLSLECTVEGTSNPNLYWYRQAAGRGLQLLFYSVGIGQISSEVPQNLSASRPQDRQFILSSKKLLLSDSGFYLCAWTAGVWESPLHFGNGTRLTVT.